This T cell receptor (beta chain) was captured by sequencing in a study of a mutant IDH1 vaccine in newly diagnosed glioma (dated by TCRdb to the early 2020s). Background for the entire study: Patients were given eight vaccinations, in weeks 1, 3, 5, 7, 11, 15, 19 and 23, which matched visits V03 through V10. For exploratory analyses, longitudinal TCRB deep sequencing was carried out in around 26 treated patients wherever samples were available. Of the 32 patients who were treated, around 62% were male and around 40% were female, and the mean age was around 41 years. Peripheral blood was drawn at six visits: V03 (baseline), V05, V07, V10, V12 and V13. Vaccination was initiated 4-6 weeks after radiotherapy alone, or concurrently with temozolomide cycles in the chemotherapy-containing groups. Before enrollment, patients had received standard therapy of radiotherapy alone, temozolomide alone, or radiochemotherapy with temozolomide; most received the combination.

Findings and caveats that apply to the study as a whole: Selection of PBMC samples for TCRB deep sequencing was based on availability. The authors noted that analyses of patient blood samples could not be reproduced because of sample limitations. Changes in the top peripheral T cell clonotypes picked up by TCRB sequencing did not appear to be linked to pseudoprogression. Immune responses induced by the vaccine were seen in roughly 95% of patients across multiple MHC alleles.

The germline V gene yields SGHDT for CDR1 and YYEEEE for CDR2. Including the terminal cysteine and phenylalanine, the CDR3 comprises 14 residues. Only CDR3 DNA is held: 42 bases, read in frame from base 1. A distance of 12 bases separates the germline ends of V and J, which lose 3 bases and 2 bases respectively. The sample's time point label, decoded: week 23, last vaccination. A 20-mer mutant IDH1 peptide at 300 micrograms in Montanide made up each vaccine dose, which was injected subcutaneously together with topical imiquimod. Donors had newly diagnosed WHO grade 3 or 4 IDH1-mutant astrocytomas with loss of nuclear ATRX. The samples were drawn from NOA16, a multicentre, single-arm, open-label phase I trial in Germany that tested a mutant IDH1 peptide vaccine in humans for the first time. Genomic DNA for TCRB sequencing was isolated from EDTA blood with the DNeasy Blood and Tissue Kit. As concerns this clone: Which antigen it targets is not known. Nothing much larger sits one base from this clone, and base qualities are not available.

The library was produced with the immunoSEQ multiplex PCR assay. Following the manufacturer's protocol, the hsTCRB Kit was used to amplify rearranged TCR beta chain sequences. An Illumina MiSeq was used to sequence the TCRB libraries. Concerning the study's data processing: The kit vendor's proprietary platform handled demultiplexing, trimming and gene mapping. Entries here come from immuneACCESS through TCRdb and include only in-frame sequences with V and J called. Some clones fail to appear in such tables; in the studies checked, an unresolved V gene covers under half of the shortfall, and the cause of the remainder is unknown. That table supplies the V and J calls and clone size; D and trimming were determined from the DNA. Across this sample there are 52,000 or so clones, with 80% seen only once. The ten largest clones capture roughly 6% of the sample.

This material consisted of PBMCs, taken from a glioma patient whose treatment included an IDH1 peptide vaccine. The chain couples TRBV5-6 to TRBJ2-7; the D segment cannot be called with confidence. The TCR sequence derives from a man aged 40-49 years with glioma. The bases are TGTGCCAGCAGCTCAGAGGCCAGAACCTACGAGCAGTACTTC. This encodes CASSSEARTYEQYF.